This entry concerns a single T cell receptor (beta chain). Its antigen is as yet unknown. A much larger clone lies a single base off, so this may be a read error. iRepertoire HTBI primers and Arm-PCR of CDR3 regions built TCR beta libraries. TCRdb redid the calling of the multiplex PCR reads with MiXCR, one entry per CDR3 protein. The sample has around 480,000 distinct CDR3 sequences, about 15% seen once. Per the germline V gene, CDR1 is SGHAT and CDR2 is FQDESV (reference sequence). The CDR3 is made up of 17 amino acids. These data come from a study of regulatory T cells in long-lasting Graves disease. Regarding time point: newly diagnosed GD, antithyroid drugs for less than 3 months. PBMC RNA was the source of the TCR library. General study points: Among samples with persistent disease, TRBV28, TRBJ1-2 and TRBJ2-5 were favored.

This same sample was also taken into another study, of T cells in Graves' hyperthyroidism and ophthalmopathy. That study reports: During a first-round RT-PCR of the TCR CDR3, the HTBI primer set was used.

The TCR originated in a woman aged 40-60 years with Graves disease. The starting material was peripheral blood mononuclear cells (PBMCs), obtained at new diagnosis, from a patient treated with antithyroid drugs. The genes are TRBV11-1 and TRBJ1-6, with 7 bases identical to TRBD1. The CDR3 region is CAGSSTGPTSYNSPLHF. The CDR3 nucleotides are TGTGCCGGCAGCTCGACAGGGCCAACCTCCTATAATTCACCCCTCCACTTT.